One sample yielded the 32 T cell receptor beta chains listed below, sequenced in a study of shared clonotypes between healthy human individuals. Only CD45RO-negative cells positively selected for CCR7 counted as naive CD8 cells, so terminally differentiated effector memory CD45RA+ cells were excluded. Profiled with immunoSEQ multiplex PCR; TCRdb holds only in-frame clones, not every one. The table includes around 2.1 million clones, about 93% detected once. The specimen sequenced was naive CD8+ T cells from PBMCs. Receptors originate from a man between 18 and 29 years old in good health. Some clones in this sample may be carry-over from other donors' samples.

The chain joins TRBV2 to TRBJ2-1; no definite D call. CDR1 SNHLY and CDR2 FYNNEI come from the germline V gene. Trimming cost V 3 bases and J 10 bases, with 4 bases left between them. CDR3 length: 10 amino acids. The CDR3 coding sequence is TGTGCCAGCAGTGAGCTAGAGCAGTTCTTC. Its protein is CASSELEQFF.

The V gene is TRBV2, the J gene TRBJ2-3; perhaps TRBD2 as D (6 bases). Germline V lookup: CDR1 SNHLY, CDR2 FYNNEI. V was cut by 7 bases and J by 7 bases, with 24 bases left in between. This CDR3 spans 16 amino acids. CDR3 amino acids: CASTTIRGVGSHTQYF. The CDR3 DNA is TGTGCCAGCACCACGATACGAGGGGTCGGGAGTCATACGCAGTATTTT.

The V call is TRBV5-1, the J call TRBJ2-2; possibly TRBD1 for D (8 bases). Trimming removed 4 bases at V and 8 bases at J, with 21 bases between. This CDR3 is built from 16 residues. Germline CDR1 SGHRS, CDR2 YFSETQ. CDR3 region: CASSPYGQGGMGELFF. In DNA form, the CDR3 reads TGCGCCAGCAGCCCGTACGGACAGGGAGGGATGGGGGAGCTGTTTTTT.

Notes on this clone: Other nucleotide sequences from this sample produce the same CDR3. The rearrangement joins TRBV10-3 to TRBJ2-7; 11 bases map to TRBD1. V lost 8 bases and J lost 1; bases outside the gene matches: 1. CDR3 length: 13 amino acids. CDR1 and CDR2 from the germline V gene are ENHRY and SYGVKD. The CDR3 nucleotides read TGTGCCATCGGGACAGGGGGGTCCTACGAGCAGTACTTC. This codes for CAIGTGGSYEQYF.

V usage is TRBV5-6 and J usage is TRBJ1-2; D is possibly TRBD1 (5 bases). Trimming took off 3 bases at V and 8 bases at J, with 20 bases between the two ends. The CDR3 covers 15 residues. Germline V CDR1 and CDR2: SGHDT, YYEEEE. The chain's CDR3 is CASSWGTIAPRGYTF. CDR3 nucleotide sequence: TGTGCCAGCAGCTGGGGCACAATTGCCCCGAGAGGCTACACCTTC.

For the CDR3, the DNA is TGTGCCAGCAGTTACTCGAACATGGACTACGAGCAGTACTTC. This codes for CASSYSNMDYEQYF. V gene TRBV6-6 combines with J gene TRBJ2-7; D is unresolved. Germline V gives CDR1 MNHNY, CDR2 SVGAGI (reference sequence). CDR3 length: 14 residues. V gave up 0 bases and J gave up 3 bases, with 9 bases separating them.

V and J are TRBV9 and TRBJ2-5; TRBD2 aligns across 8 bases. This CDR3 is 14 amino acids long. Germline V gene data show CDR1 as SGDLS and CDR2 as YYNGEE. V shed 3 bases and J 5 bases; nucleotides not matched to a gene: 6. This CDR3 reads CASSGSGMGETQYF. The CDR3 coding sequence is TGTGCCAGCAGCGGTAGCGGGATGGGGGAGACCCAGTACTTC.

CDR3 sequence reads: CASSLTGQGSVTGELFF. The CDR3 bases are TGCGCCAGCAGCCTCACGGGACAGGGCAGCGTGACCGGGGAGCTGTTTTTT. The chain links TRBV4-1 to TRBJ2-2, with TRBD1 matching over 9 bases. Per the germline V gene, CDR1 is MGHRA and CDR2 is YSYEKL. The length of the CDR3 is 17 residues. Unmatched junction bases numbered 11, after V lost 4 bases and J lost 5 bases.

The V gene is TRBV10-3, the J gene TRBJ2-3; TRBD2 is a possible D gene (5 bases). CDR3 length: 14 residues. CDR1 and CDR2 from the germline V gene are ENHRY and SYGVKD. Deletions cut 8 bases from V and 2 bases from J, with 14 bases between. CDR3: CAIGSSSFTDTQYF. The DNA of the CDR3 is TGTGCCATCGGGAGTTCCTCCTTCACAGATACGCAGTATTTT.

The chain links TRBV9 to TRBJ2-1; 16 bases line up with TRBD2. V was clipped by 0 bases and J by 9 bases; unmatched bases: 9. This CDR3 comprises 18 residues. CDR1 is SGDLS and CDR2 is YYNGEE in the germline V gene. The CDR3 sequence: CASSVEPGLAGGPGEQFF. DNA of the CDR3: TGTGCCAGCAGCGTAGAACCGGGACTAGCGGGAGGGCCGGGTGAGCAGTTCTTC.

The gene calls are TRBV9 and TRBJ1-1; 10 bases are a match to TRBD1. Trimming at V came to 4 bases and at J to 3 bases, leaving 6 bases not matched to a gene. Looked up from germline, CDR1 is SGDLS and CDR2 is YYNGEE. This CDR3 has 15 amino acids. The CDR3 protein is CASSLGQGVDTEAFF. The CDR3 DNA reads as TGTGCCAGCAGCCTTGGACAGGGGGTGGACACTGAAGCTTTCTTT.

This chain connects TRBV7-9 to TRBJ1-2; 10 nucleotides line up with TRBD1. This CDR3 spans 14 amino acids. The V gene's germline CDR1 is SEHNR and CDR2 FQNEAQ (reference sequence). V trimming: 5 bases; J trimming: 8 bases; junction bases outside the gene matches: 8. The CDR3 loop is CASSDGQGVGGYTF. CDR3 DNA: TGTGCCAGCAGCGACGGACAGGGGGTAGGAGGCTACACCTTC.

This chain connects TRBV4-3 to TRBJ2-3; possibly TRBD2 for D (6 bases). Germline CDR1 is LGHNA and CDR2 is YSLEER. The CDR3 runs to 13 residues. Trimming left V 4 bases short and J 3 bases short, with 8 bases between. The DNA for the CDR3 is TGCGCCAGCAGCCGCCGGGGGACAGATACGCAGTATTTT. Its translation: CASSRRGTDTQYF.

This clone occurred once. This rearrangement joins TRBV28 to TRBJ2-7; 9 bases align to TRBD2. Trimming removed 10 bases from V and 6 bases from J; junction bases left unmatched: 7. The CDR3 has 12 residues. Germline V CDR1 and CDR2: MDHEN, SYDVKM. CDR3 DNA: TGTGCCAACCAGGGTAGCGGGAGCGAGCAGTACTTC. This sequence encodes CANQGSGSEQYF.

Points on this clone: The same CDR3 arises from other DNA sequences in this sample as well. This sequence joins TRBV5-1 and TRBJ1-1; D unresolved. There are 11 residues in the CDR3. Germline loops: CDR1 SGHRS, CDR2 YFSETQ. Trimming stripped 0 bases from V and 6 bases from J, with 3 bases between. CDR3: CASSLGPEAFF. Written as DNA, the CDR3 is TGCGCCAGCAGCTTGGGACCTGAAGCTTTCTTT.

This chain links TRBV7-8 with TRBJ2-3, with 14 bases matching TRBD2. The CDR3 runs to 14 residues. V dropped 5 bases and J dropped 8; count of bases not matched to a gene: 3. The V gene's germline CDR1 is SGHVS and CDR2 FQNEAQ. In DNA, the CDR3 is TGTGCCAGCAGCACGGGGACTAGCGGGAGTACGCAGTATTTT. Amino acids: CASSTGTSGSTQYF. Drawing the rest from reference TRBV7-8 and TRBJ2-3, the complete variable domain is GAGVSQSPRYKVAKRGQDVALRCDPISGHVSLFWYQQALGQGPEFLTYFQNEAQLDKSGLPSDRFFAERPEGSVSTLKIQRTQQEDSAVYLCASSTGTSGSTQYFGPGTRLTVL.

There are a few counts of this clone. The chain is built from TRBV7-9 and TRBJ1-1, with a tentative D call TRBD1 (5 bases). V lost 2 bases to trimming and J lost 3 bases, with 19 bases between them. This CDR3 is 17 amino acids long. Germline V CDR1 and CDR2: SEHNR, FQNEAQ (reference sequence). The CDR3: CASSLSLRGGSYTEAFF. CDR3 nucleotide sequence: TGTGCCAGCAGCTTATCCCTAAGGGGTGGATCGTACACTGAAGCTTTCTTT.

The chain carries TRBV13 and TRBJ2-2; D possibly corresponds to TRBD2 (6 bases). Trimming removed 4 bases from V and 6 bases from J, with 15 bases in between. Germline V lookup: CDR1 PRHDT, CDR2 FYEKMQ (reference sequence). There are 15 residues in the CDR3. The CDR3 DNA sequence: TGTGCCAGCAGCTCCAAACGGGAGTTCTCCGGGGAGCTGTTTTTT. Its protein is CASSSKREFSGELFF.

V usage is TRBV6-5 and J usage is TRBJ2-1; D gene ambiguous. The V end was cut by 2 bases, the J end by 8 bases, with 16 bases between. The CDR3 spans 15 residues. Germline V CDR1 and CDR2: MNHEY, SVGAGI. The CDR3 nucleotides read TGTGCCAGCAGTTACCTAGGCTCCCGGAACGATGAGCAGTTCTTC. Translated: CASSYLGSRNDEQFF.

V gene TRBV5-3 combines with J gene TRBJ2-7; D is unclear. TRBV5-3 carries the ORF label, with uncertain function. V was pared by 0 bases and J by 3 bases, with 13 bases between. The CDR3 loop spans 15 amino acids. CDR3 nucleotide sequence: TGTGCCAGAAGCTTGGTGGACGGTCCATACTACGAGCAGTACTTC. Its translation: CARSLVDGPYYEQYF.

The chain has TRBV27 and TRBJ2-2; 8 bases map to TRBD1. This CDR3 is 18 amino acids long. Losses at the gene ends were 6 bases for V and 5 bases for J; bases not matched to a gene: 17. CDR1 MNHEY and CDR2 SMNVEV come from the germline V gene (reference sequence). The CDR3 protein is CASSPQGQGVYRTGELFF. The CDR3 region has the DNA TGTGCCAGCAGCCCGCAAGGACAGGGTGTATATAGAACCGGGGAGCTGTTTTTT.

The chain couples TRBV4-1 to TRBJ2-5; perhaps TRBD1 as D (6 bases). Germline lookup yields CDR1 MGHRA and CDR2 YSYEKL. The CDR3 spans 16 residues. Between the trimmed V and J ends, which lost 1 base and 1 base, there was a span of 13 bases. The CDR3 nucleotides are TGCGCCAGCAGCCAAGCCCTGGGCAGGGGCCAAGAGACCCAGTACTTC. The encoded protein is CASSQALGRGQETQYF.

The J gene is TRBJ2-7, the V gene TRBV10-2; TRBD1 matches 10 bases. Germline V gives CDR1 WSHSY, CDR2 SAAADI. V lost 7 bases to trimming and J lost 3 bases; unmatched junction nucleotides: 3. The length of the CDR3 is 13 residues. The CDR3 DNA reads TGCGCCAGCATAGACAGGGGGCACTACGAGCAGTACTTC. Its protein product is CASIDRGHYEQYF.

V and J are TRBV5-6 and TRBJ1-3; a weak D match, TRBD1 (5 bases). The V gene lost 0 bases and the J gene lost 0 bases, with 7 bases spanning the gap. This CDR3 is 15 amino acids long. Germline CDR1 is SGHDT and CDR2 is YYEEEE. The CDR3 DNA reads as TGTGCCAGCAGCTTGGGACAGTACTCTGGAAACACCATATATTTT. It yields the protein CASSLGQYSGNTIYF.

To note about this clone: The DNA is omitted, as the CDR3 cannot be located on it reliably, and the CDR3 follows TCRdb's listing. The chain recombines TRBV5-1 with TRBJ2-5. Germline V gives CDR1 SGHRS, CDR2 YFSETQ. The CDR3 is 15 amino acids long, termini counted. CDR3 sequence: CASSGGEGFLETQYF.

This clone is a singleton in its sample. This chain uses TRBV4-3 with TRBJ2-1, with D unresolved. Germline loops: CDR1 LGHNA, CDR2 YSLEER. The CDR3 length is 15 residues. V gave up 1 base and J gave up 4 bases, with 11 bases separating them. For the CDR3, the DNA is TGCGCCAGCAGCCAAGCCTACACGCCTTACAATGAGCAGTTCTTC. Protein product: CASSQAYTPYNEQFF.

The CDR3: CASSYIRELNSYEQYF. For the CDR3, the DNA is TGTGCCAGCAGTTATATTAGGGAACTTAACTCCTACGAGCAGTACTTC. The J gene is TRBJ2-7, the V gene TRBV6-5; no firm D call. Trimming pared 3 bases from V and 0 bases from J, leaving 15 bases between. This CDR3 has 16 amino acids. Germline V gene lookup returns CDR1 MNHEY and CDR2 SVGAGI.

The chain has TRBV29-1 and TRBJ1-2; TRBD1 is a possible D gene (6 bases). V gave up 6 bases and J gave up 6 bases, with 17 bases separating them. The CDR3 contains 13 residues. Germline V gene data show CDR1 as SQVTM and CDR2 as ANQGSEA. The CDR3 loop is CSVATGFRDGYTF. The CDR3 nucleotides read TGCAGCGTAGCGACAGGTTTTCGCGATGGCTACACCTTC.

CDR3 DNA sequence: TGCGCCAGCAGGATTCTACAGGGTTCTGGCACAGATACGCAGTATTTT. Amino acid sequence: CASRILQGSGTDTQYF. This chain uses TRBV5-1 with TRBJ2-3; possible D gene TRBD1, 6 bases. The germline V and J ends were trimmed by 5 bases and 1 base, with 17 bases remaining between them. Germline V gene data show CDR1 as SGHRS and CDR2 as YFSETQ. CDR3 size: 16 residues.

The chain employs TRBV5-6 and TRBJ2-5; 8 bases align to TRBD1. Germline CDR1 and CDR2: SGHDT and YYEEEE. The V and J ends lost 4 bases and 5 bases, in that order; junction bases with no gene match: 4. The CDR3 consists of 13 residues. The CDR3 is CASSPTGDETQYF. The CDR3 coding sequence is TGTGCCAGCAGCCCGACAGGGGATGAGACCCAGTACTTC.

V and J are TRBV19 and TRBJ2-7; 8 bases are a match to TRBD2. The CDR3 is 15 amino acids. The V and J ends lost 7 bases and 6 bases, in that order; junction bases with no gene match: 14. CDR1 LNHDA and CDR2 SQIVND come from the germline V gene (reference sequence). DNA for the CDR3: TGTGCCAGTACCCAAGATTTAGCGGGATTGGGCGAGCAGTACTTC. Protein product: CASTQDLAGLGEQYF.

This sequence joins TRBV5-1 and TRBJ2-1, with 9 bases aligning to TRBD1. The germline V gene encodes CDR1 SGHRS and CDR2 YFSETQ. The CDR3 runs to 13 residues. With 4 bases clipped from V and 14 bases from J, the junction kept 10 bases outside the gene matches. The CDR3 spells CASSRFTGGEEFF. Written as DNA, the CDR3 is TGCGCCAGCAGCCGATTTACAGGGGGCGAGGAGTTCTTC.